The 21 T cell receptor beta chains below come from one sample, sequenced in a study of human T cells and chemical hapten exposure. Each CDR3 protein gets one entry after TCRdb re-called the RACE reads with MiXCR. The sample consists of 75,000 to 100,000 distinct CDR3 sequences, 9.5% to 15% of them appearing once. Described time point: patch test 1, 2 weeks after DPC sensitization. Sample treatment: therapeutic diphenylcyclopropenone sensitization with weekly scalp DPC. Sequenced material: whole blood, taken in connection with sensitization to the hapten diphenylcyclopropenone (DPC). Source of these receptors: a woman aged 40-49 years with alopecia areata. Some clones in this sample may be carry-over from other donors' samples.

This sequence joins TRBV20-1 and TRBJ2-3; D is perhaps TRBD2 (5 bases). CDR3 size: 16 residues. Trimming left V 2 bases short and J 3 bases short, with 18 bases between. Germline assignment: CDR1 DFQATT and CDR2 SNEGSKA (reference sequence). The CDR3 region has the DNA TGCAGTGCTAGACGAGGGAGTGGGGTGAGGACAGATACGCAGTATTTT. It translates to CSARRGSGVRTDTQYF.

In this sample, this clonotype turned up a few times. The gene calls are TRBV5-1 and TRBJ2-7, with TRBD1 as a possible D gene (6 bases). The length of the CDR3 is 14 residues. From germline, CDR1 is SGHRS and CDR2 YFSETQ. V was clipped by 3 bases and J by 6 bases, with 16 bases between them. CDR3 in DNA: TGCGCCAGCAGCTGGATGGCTGGGGGCGGCGAGCAGTACTTC. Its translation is CASSWMAGGGEQYF.

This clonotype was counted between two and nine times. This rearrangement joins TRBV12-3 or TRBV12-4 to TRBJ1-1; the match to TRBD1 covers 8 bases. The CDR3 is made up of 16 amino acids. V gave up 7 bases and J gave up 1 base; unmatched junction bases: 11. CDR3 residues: CASTLEWTGRNTEAFF. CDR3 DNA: TGTGCCAGCACTCTCGAATGGACAGGGAGGAACACTGAAGCTTTCTTT.

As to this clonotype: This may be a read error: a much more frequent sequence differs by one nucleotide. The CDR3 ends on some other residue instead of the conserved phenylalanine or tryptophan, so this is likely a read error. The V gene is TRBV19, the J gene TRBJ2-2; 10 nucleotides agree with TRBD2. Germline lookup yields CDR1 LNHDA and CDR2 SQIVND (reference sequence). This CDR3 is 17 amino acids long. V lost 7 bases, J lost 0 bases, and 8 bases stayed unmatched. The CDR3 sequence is CASTALAGVANTGELFS. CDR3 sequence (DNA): TGTGCCAGTACCGCTCTAGCGGGAGTAGCGAACACCGGGGAGCTGTTTTCT.

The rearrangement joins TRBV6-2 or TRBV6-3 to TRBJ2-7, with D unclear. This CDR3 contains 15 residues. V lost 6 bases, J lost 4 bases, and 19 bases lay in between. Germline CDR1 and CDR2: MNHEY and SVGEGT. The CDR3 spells CASSPFSTNVYEQYF. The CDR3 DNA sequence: TGTGCCAGCAGCCCCTTCTCTACAAACGTGTACGAGCAGTACTTC.

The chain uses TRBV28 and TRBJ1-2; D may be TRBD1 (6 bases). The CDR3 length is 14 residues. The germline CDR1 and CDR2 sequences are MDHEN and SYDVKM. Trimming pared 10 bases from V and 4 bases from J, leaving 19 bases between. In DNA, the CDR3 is TGTGCCACCAACATCGCCCAGGGGACCTATGGCTACACCTTC. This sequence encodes CATNIAQGTYGYTF.

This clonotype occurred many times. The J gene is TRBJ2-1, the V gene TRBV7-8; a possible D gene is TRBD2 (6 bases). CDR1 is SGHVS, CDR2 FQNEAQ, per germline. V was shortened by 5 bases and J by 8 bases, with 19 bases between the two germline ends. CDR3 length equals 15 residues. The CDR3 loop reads CASSPPGGGSYEQFF. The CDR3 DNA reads TGTGCCAGCAGCCCCCCGGGTGGAGGGTCATATGAGCAGTTCTTC.

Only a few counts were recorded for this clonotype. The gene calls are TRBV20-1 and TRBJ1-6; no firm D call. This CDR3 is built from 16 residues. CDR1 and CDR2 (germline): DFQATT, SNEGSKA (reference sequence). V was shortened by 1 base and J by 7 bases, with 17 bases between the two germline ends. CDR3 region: CSARGPRIPGNSPLHF. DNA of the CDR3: TGCAGTGCTAGAGGTCCACGGATTCCGGGGAATTCACCCCTCCACTTT.

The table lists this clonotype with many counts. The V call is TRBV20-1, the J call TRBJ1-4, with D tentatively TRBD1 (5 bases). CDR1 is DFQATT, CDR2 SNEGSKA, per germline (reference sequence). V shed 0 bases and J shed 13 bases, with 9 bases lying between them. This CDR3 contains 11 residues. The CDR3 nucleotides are TGCAGTGCTAGAGATCTGCAGGGACTGTTTTTT. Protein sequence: CSARDLQGLFF.

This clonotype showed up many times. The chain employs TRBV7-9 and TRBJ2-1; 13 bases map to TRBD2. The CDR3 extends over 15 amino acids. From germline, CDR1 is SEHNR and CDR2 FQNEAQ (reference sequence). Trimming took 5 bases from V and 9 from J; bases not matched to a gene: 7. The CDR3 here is CASSQGLAGNVEQFF. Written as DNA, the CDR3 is TGTGCCAGCAGCCAGGGACTAGCGGGAAATGTTGAGCAGTTCTTC.

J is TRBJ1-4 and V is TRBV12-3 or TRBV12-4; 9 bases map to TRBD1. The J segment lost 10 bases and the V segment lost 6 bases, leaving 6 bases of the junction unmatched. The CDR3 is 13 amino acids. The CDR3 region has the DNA TGTGCCAGCAGCCGTGGACAGGGGAGAAAACTGTTTTTT. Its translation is CASSRGQGRKLFF.

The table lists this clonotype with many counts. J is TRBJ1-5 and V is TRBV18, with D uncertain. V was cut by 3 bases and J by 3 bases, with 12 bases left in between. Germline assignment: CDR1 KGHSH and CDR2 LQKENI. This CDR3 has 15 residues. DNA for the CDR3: TGTGCCAGCTCACCTAACGGGCGGGCCAATCAGCCCCAGCATTTT. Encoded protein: CASSPNGRANQPQHF.

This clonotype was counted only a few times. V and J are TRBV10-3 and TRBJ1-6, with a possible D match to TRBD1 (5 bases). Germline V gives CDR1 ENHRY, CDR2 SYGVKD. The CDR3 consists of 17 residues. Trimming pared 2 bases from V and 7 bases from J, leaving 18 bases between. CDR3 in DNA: TGTGCCATCAGTGAGCCCCCCGGGACGGAGCACAATTCACCCCTCCACTTT. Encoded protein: CAISEPPGTEHNSPLHF.

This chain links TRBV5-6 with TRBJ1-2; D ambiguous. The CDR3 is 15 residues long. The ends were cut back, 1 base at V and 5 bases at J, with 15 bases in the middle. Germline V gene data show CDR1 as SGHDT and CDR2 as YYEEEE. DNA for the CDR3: TGTGCCAGCAGCTTGTTGGCCCAAGCGGGGTATGGCTACACCTTC. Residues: CASSLLAQAGYGYTF.

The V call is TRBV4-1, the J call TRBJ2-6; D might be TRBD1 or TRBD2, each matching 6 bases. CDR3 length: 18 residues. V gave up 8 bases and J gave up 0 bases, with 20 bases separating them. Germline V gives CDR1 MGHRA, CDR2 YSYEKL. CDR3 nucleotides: TGCGCCAGCGGAGAGGGCGTACAGGGACTCTCTGGGGCCAACGTCCTGACTTTC. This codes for CASGEGVQGLSGANVLTF.

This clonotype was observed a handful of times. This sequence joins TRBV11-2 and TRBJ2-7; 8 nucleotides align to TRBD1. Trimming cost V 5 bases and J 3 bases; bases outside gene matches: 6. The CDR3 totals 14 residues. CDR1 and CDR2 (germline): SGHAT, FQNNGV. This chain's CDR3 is CASSPPGTGYEQYF. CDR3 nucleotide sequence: TGTGCCAGCAGCCCGCCCGGGACAGGCTACGAGCAGTACTTC. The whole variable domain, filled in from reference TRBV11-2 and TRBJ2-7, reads EAGVAQSPRYKIIEKRQSVAFWCNPISGHATLYWYQQILGQGPKLLIQFQNNGVVDDSQLPKDRFSAERLKGVDSTLKIQPAKLEDSAVYLCASSPPGTGYEQYFGPGTRLTVT.

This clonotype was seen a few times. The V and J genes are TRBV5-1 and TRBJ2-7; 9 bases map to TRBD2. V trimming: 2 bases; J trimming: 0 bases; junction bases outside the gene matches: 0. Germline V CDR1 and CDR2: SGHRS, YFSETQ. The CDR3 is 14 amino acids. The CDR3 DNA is TGCGCCAGCAGCTTTAGCGGGAGCTCCTACGAGCAGTACTTC. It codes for CASSFSGSSYEQYF.

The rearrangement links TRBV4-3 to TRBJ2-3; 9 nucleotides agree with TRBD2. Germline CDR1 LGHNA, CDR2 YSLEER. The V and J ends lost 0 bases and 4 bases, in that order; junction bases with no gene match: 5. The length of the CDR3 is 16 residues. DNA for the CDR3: TGCGCCAGCAGCCAAGATCGCGGGAGGGCCTCAGATACGCAGTATTTT. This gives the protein CASSQDRGRASDTQYF.

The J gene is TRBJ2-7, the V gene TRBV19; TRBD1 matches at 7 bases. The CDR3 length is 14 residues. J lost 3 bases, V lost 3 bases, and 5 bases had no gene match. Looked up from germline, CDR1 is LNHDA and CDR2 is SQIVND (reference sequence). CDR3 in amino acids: CASSIAQGIYEQYF. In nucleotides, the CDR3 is TGTGCCAGTAGTATCGCACAGGGGATCTACGAGCAGTACTTC.

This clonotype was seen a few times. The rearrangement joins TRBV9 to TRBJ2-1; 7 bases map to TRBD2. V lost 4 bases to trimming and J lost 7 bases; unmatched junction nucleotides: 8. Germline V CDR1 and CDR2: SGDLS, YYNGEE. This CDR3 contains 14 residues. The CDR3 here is CASSFGEGRNEQFF. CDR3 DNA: TGTGCCAGCAGCTTCGGGGAGGGCCGTAATGAGCAGTTCTTC.

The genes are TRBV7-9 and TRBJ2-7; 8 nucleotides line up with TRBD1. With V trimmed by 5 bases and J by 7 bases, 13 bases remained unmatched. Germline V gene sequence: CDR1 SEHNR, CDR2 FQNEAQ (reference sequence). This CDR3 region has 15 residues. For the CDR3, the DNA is TGTGCCAGCAGCCCACTCGACAGGGGATTTGGAGAGCAGTACTTC. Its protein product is CASSPLDRGFGEQYF.